Below, 21 T cell receptor beta chains from the same sample are listed, as sequenced in a study of T cell changes during pregnancy in multiple sclerosis. Clones were read by immunoSEQ multiplex PCR, and TCRdb kept only the in-frame ones, dropping some. The profile shows tens of thousands of clones, under 95% of them singletons. Sequencing used peripheral blood, obtained before pregnancy. The receptor set was obtained from a female donor with multiple sclerosis, enrolled in a pregnancy study.

The chain employs TRBV15 and TRBJ2-7; 9 bases line up with TRBD1. There are 14 residues in the CDR3. The ends lost 5 bases at V and 3 bases at J; junction bases unmatched: 5. The germline V gene has CDR1 LNHNV and CDR2 YYDKDF (reference sequence). CDR3 bases: TGTGCCACCAGCGACCGGGACAGGGTCTACGAGCAGTACTTC. Residues: CATSDRDRVYEQYF.

This chain uses TRBV18 with TRBJ1-1, with 10 positions matching TRBD1. This CDR3 has 17 residues. CDR1 is KGHSH, CDR2 LQKENI, per germline. The J segment lost 3 bases and the V segment lost 3 bases, leaving 10 bases of the junction unmatched. In DNA, the CDR3 is TGTGCCAGCTCACCTTTAATAGGACAGGGGGTCGACACTGAAGCTTTCTTT. Residues: CASSPLIGQGVDTEAFF.

The V gene is TRBV7-6, the J gene TRBJ2-7; 9 positions match TRBD1. With 5 bases clipped from V and 6 bases from J, the junction kept 5 bases outside the gene matches. The CDR3 is made up of 13 amino acids. Germline CDR1 SGHVS, CDR2 FNYEAQ. The CDR3 protein is CASSVGQGSEQYF. The CDR3 region has the DNA TGTGCCAGCAGCGTAGGACAGGGGAGCGAGCAGTACTTC.

The chain recombines TRBV27 with TRBJ2-4; 10 bases map to TRBD1. The V gene end was trimmed by 2 bases and the J gene end by 7 bases; junction bases not matched to a gene: 2. This CDR3 is 14 amino acids long. Germline V gene lookup returns CDR1 MNHEY and CDR2 SMNVEV (reference sequence). CDR3: CASSLTDRGNIQYF. In DNA, the CDR3 is TGTGCCAGCAGTTTAACGGACAGGGGGAACATTCAGTACTTC.

The chain has TRBV4-2 and TRBJ1-2, with TRBD1 as a possible D gene (6 bases). From germline, CDR1 is LGHNA and CDR2 YNFKEQ. This CDR3 region has 15 residues. The V end lost 0 bases, the J end lost 6 bases, and 14 bases lay between the germline ends. The CDR3 region has the DNA TGTGCCAGCAGCCAAGATCGTCAGGGGAGGGATGGCTACACCTTC. Encoded protein: CASSQDRQGRDGYTF.

The CDR3 region is CASSYLGGIGELFF. The CDR3 bases are TGTGCCAGCAGTTATTTAGGGGGCATCGGGGAGCTGTTTTTT. The genes are TRBV6-5 and TRBJ2-2; TRBD1 agrees at 7 bases. CDR3 length equals 14 residues. Germline assignment: CDR1 MNHEY and CDR2 SVGAGI. V was clipped by 3 bases and J by 7 bases; unmatched bases: 5.

The J gene is TRBJ1-3, the V gene TRBV19; 7 bases are a match to TRBD1. J lost 3 bases, V lost 4 bases, and 6 bases had no gene match. The CDR3 loop spans 15 amino acids. Per the germline V gene, CDR1 is LNHDA and CDR2 is SQIVND (reference sequence). CDR3 nucleotide sequence: TGTGCCAGTAGTAGCAACCGGGACAGTGGAAACACCATATATTTT. Protein sequence: CASSSNRDSGNTIYF.

The chain recombines TRBV10-3 with TRBJ1-1, with TRBD1 identical over 7 bases. Germline values: CDR1 ENHRY, CDR2 SYGVKD. Losses at the gene ends were 6 bases for V and 0 bases for J; bases not matched to a gene: 10. The CDR3 runs 16 residues. In nucleotides, the CDR3 is TGTGCCATCAGCGTGGGACAGTTTCCCGTGAACACTGAAGCTTTCTTT. It is translated as CAISVGQFPVNTEAFF.

The CDR3 is CATIGQGRGNMNTEAFF. CDR3 in DNA: TGTGCCACGATCGGACAGGGGCGGGGGAATATGAACACTGAAGCTTTCTTT. V usage is TRBV19 and J usage is TRBJ1-1, with TRBD1 matching over 9 bases. The junction had 15 bases not matched to a gene; V was cut back by 10 bases and J by 0 bases. Germline lookup yields CDR1 LNHDA and CDR2 SQIVND (reference sequence). The length of the CDR3 is 17 residues.

This chain uses TRBV4-1 with TRBJ2-7, with TRBD1 matching over 9 bases. The germline V gene has CDR1 MGHRA and CDR2 YSYEKL. J was trimmed by 3 bases and V by 2 bases; bases with no gene match: 2. The CDR3 is made up of 14 amino acids. The CDR3 bases are TGCGCCAGCAGCCAAAGACAGGGGGACTACGAGCAGTACTTC. Translating gives CASSQRQGDYEQYF.

This chain joins TRBV10-3 and TRBJ1-2; 11 bases are a match to TRBD1. J lost 7 bases, V lost 10 bases, and 8 bases had no gene match. CDR1 ENHRY and CDR2 SYGVKD come from the germline V gene. This CDR3 region has 13 residues. CDR3 nucleotide sequence: TGTGCCACCTCCGGACAGGGGGCAGGTGGCTACACCTTC. The encoded protein is CATSGQGAGGYTF.

The chain uses TRBV6-6 and TRBJ2-5; 8 bases align to TRBD2. CDR3 length equals 16 residues. The ends lost 6 bases at V and 1 base at J; junction bases unmatched: 10. The germline V gene encodes CDR1 MNHNY and CDR2 SVGAGI (reference sequence). CDR3 sequence (DNA): TGTGCCAGCAGAAACGCCGGGACTAGGGCCCAAGAGACCCAGTACTTC. Protein product: CASRNAGTRAQETQYF.

J is TRBJ2-7 and V is TRBV6-1; a possible D gene is TRBD2 (5 bases). The CDR3 is made up of 15 amino acids. V lost 6 bases and J lost 1, with 16 bases in between. Per the germline V gene, CDR1 is MNHNS and CDR2 is SASEGT. CDR3 DNA: TGTGCCAGCAGAGGACCGGGCGGGCTATCCTACGAGCAGTACTTC. Its protein is CASRGPGGLSYEQYF.

The chain combines TRBV15 with TRBJ2-2; 7 bases match TRBD2. The CDR3 extends over 14 amino acids. V shed 5 bases and J 6 bases; nucleotides not matched to a gene: 6. Per the germline V gene, CDR1 is LNHNV and CDR2 is YYDKDF (reference sequence). In DNA, the CDR3 is TGTGCCACCAGCTTGCGGGAGAGGGCCGGGGAGCTGTTTTTT. Amino acid sequence: CATSLRERAGELFF.

The chain has TRBV4-2 and TRBJ2-3, with D possibly TRBD2 on 5 matching bases. The V end was cut by 1 base, the J end by 2 bases, with 13 bases between. CDR3 length equals 16 residues. Germline V gene lookup returns CDR1 LGHNA and CDR2 YNFKEQ. The CDR3 nucleotides are TGTGCCAGCAGCCAAGGGGCAGCTAGCACCACAGATACGCAGTATTTT. Its translation: CASSQGAASTTDTQYF.

This rearrangement joins TRBV6-1 to TRBJ2-7, with D tentatively TRBD2 (5 bases). CDR1 is MNHNS and CDR2 is SASEGT in the germline V gene. With 2 bases removed from V and 2 bases from J, the gap between germline ends came to 10 bases. The CDR3 extends over 14 amino acids. CDR3 residues: CASSEMERTYEQYF. The CDR3 DNA reads as TGTGCCAGCAGTGAAATGGAGCGGACCTACGAGCAGTACTTC.

The chain recombines TRBV6-1 with TRBJ2-2; TRBD1 might be the D (5 bases). Germline V gene data show CDR1 as MNHNS and CDR2 as SASEGT. The V and J ends lost 6 bases and 5 bases respectively, with 7 bases between them. The CDR3 extends over 12 amino acids. The CDR3 spells CASSRVTGELFF. DNA of the CDR3: TGTGCCAGCAGCAGGGTAACCGGGGAGCTGTTTTTT.

The gene calls are TRBV2 and TRBJ2-7, with D uncertain. Trimming pared 6 bases from V and 3 bases from J, leaving 12 bases between. The CDR3 is made up of 13 amino acids. Germline loops: CDR1 SNHLY, CDR2 FYNNEI. CDR3 coding DNA: TGTGCCAGCAGACAACAGCCTTACTACGAGCAGTACTTC. Amino acid sequence: CASRQQPYYEQYF.

The chain joins TRBV7-3 to TRBJ2-1, with 12 bases fitting TRBD2. Germline V gene sequence: CDR1 SGHTA, CDR2 FQGTGA. V was pared by 1 base and J by 0 bases, with 10 bases of the junction left unmatched. The CDR3 is 20 amino acids. For the CDR3, the DNA is TGTGCCAGCAGCTTAAGAGGGCTAGCGGGAGGGCCGGGCTCCTACAATGAGCAGTTCTTC. As protein: CASSLRGLAGGPGSYNEQFF.

The chain combines TRBV28 with TRBJ2-7; TRBD1 matches at 9 bases. CDR1 and CDR2 (germline): MDHEN, SYDVKM. The CDR3 is 16 residues long. Unmatched junction bases numbered 11, after V lost 6 bases and J lost 2 bases. The DNA for the CDR3 is TGTGCCAGCAGAAGCGTACACCGGGACAGGGCCTACGAGCAGTACTTC. This gives the protein CASRSVHRDRAYEQYF. The full variable domain, completed using reference TRBV28 and TRBJ2-7, is DVKVTQSSRYLVKRTGEKVFLECVQDMDHENMFWYRQDPGLGLRLIYFSYDVKMKEKGDIPEGYSVSREKKERFSLILESASTNQTSMYLCASRSVHRDRAYEQYFGPGTRLTVT.

The CDR3 nucleotides read TGTGCCAGTAAACAGGACGTGAACACTGAAGCTTTCTTT. Encoded protein: CASKQDVNTEAFF. V and J are TRBV19 and TRBJ1-1, with a possible D match to TRBD1 (5 bases). This CDR3 has 13 amino acids. CDR1 and CDR2 from the germline V gene are LNHDA and SQIVND (reference sequence). V lost 7 bases and J lost 0, with 9 bases in between.